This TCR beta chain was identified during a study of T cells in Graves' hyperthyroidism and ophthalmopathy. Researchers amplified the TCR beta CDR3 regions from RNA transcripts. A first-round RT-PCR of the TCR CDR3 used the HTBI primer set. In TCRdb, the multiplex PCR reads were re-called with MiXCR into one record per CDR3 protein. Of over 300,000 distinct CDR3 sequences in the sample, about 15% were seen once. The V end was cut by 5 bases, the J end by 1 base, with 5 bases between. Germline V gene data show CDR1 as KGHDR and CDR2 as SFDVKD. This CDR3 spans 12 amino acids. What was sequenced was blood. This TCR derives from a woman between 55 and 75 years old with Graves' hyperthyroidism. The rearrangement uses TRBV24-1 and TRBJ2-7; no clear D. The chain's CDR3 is CATSGLSYEQYF. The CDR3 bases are TGTGCCACCAGTGGACTTTCCTACGAGCAGTACTTC.